This T cell receptor (beta chain) was found in a study of cytomegalovirus exposure and HLA in healthy donors. Study in general: One earlier analysis, a look at 150 million to 200 million T cells, found more than 100 million unique TCR beta sequences. The study, taken as a whole, reports: A previous analysis found most TCR beta V segments productive roughly 90% or roughly 30% of the time. Later analysis placed DRB1 highest and HLA-C lowest in TCR association rates, which differed by HLA locus. Association with HLA alleles at 0.05 false discovery rate was found for about 17,000 TCR beta sequences in a later analysis.

Comment on this clone: No antigen is known for it.

This PCR relied on a set of 60 Vbeta primers and 13 Jbeta primers. Profiled with immunoSEQ multiplex PCR; TCRdb holds only in-frame clones, not every one. Of some 130,000 clones listed, nearly 85% were seen once; the top ten hold roughly 1.2%. Between the trimmed V and J ends, which lost 0 bases and 2 bases, there was a span of 7 bases. The CDR3 consists of 14 residues. CDR1 and CDR2 (germline): SGHRS, YFSETQ. The chain is built from TRBV5-1 and TRBJ2-3; no firm D call. Material: PBMCs. This receptor was obtained from a boy aged 5-17 years in good health and CMV-seronegative. In DNA form, the CDR3 reads TGCGCCAGCAGCTTGGCTCTAGACACAGATACGCAGTATTTT. Amino acids: CASSLALDTDTQYF.